These T cell receptor beta chains were read from a single sample in a study of a mutant IDH1 vaccine in newly diagnosed glioma. Profiling relied on immunoSEQ multiplex PCR, and the TCRdb table lists in-frame clones only, not all of them. The sample carries approximately 61,000 clones, roughly 79% recorded once. These receptors' antigens are unknown. The sample here was PBMCs, taken from a glioma patient whose treatment included an IDH1 peptide vaccine. The receptors stem from a man aged 40-55 years with glioma. Both conserved end residues are part of each CDR3. D genes are given only for firm matches. Where a row states a size, it is once, few, many or the class of an expanded clone; other rows omit it.

V,length,size,J,D,CDR3,DNA
TRBV18,16,.,TRBJ1-4,.,CASSPVETTTNEKLFF,TGTGCCAGCTCACCAGTGGAGACTACAACTAATGAAAAACTGTTTTTT
TRBV9,14,.,TRBJ2-7,TRBD1,CASSVATGGYEQYF,TGTGCCAGCAGCGTAGCCACAGGGGGCTACGAGCAGTACTTC
TRBV11-2,14,.,TRBJ1-2,.,CASSLDGRVRGYTF,TGTGCCAGCAGCTTAGACGGCAGGGTTCGTGGCTACACCTTC
TRBV10-3,14,.,TRBJ1-3,.,CAISDLGSGNTIYF,TGTGCCATCAGTGATCTTGGCTCTGGAAACACCATATATTTT
TRBV5-6,14,few,TRBJ1-1,.,CASSYEGGKTEAFF,TGTGCCAGCAGCTATGAGGGAGGGAAAACTGAAGCTTTCTTT
TRBV21-1,16,.,TRBJ2-7,.,CASSPQTSGSFYEQYF,TGTGCCAGCAGTCCCCAGACCAGCGGGAGCTTCTACGAGCAGTACTTC
TRBV6-5,14,.,TRBJ2-7,TRBD2,CASSYQREGYEQYF,TGTGCCAGCAGTTACCAGCGGGAGGGCTACGAGCAGTACTTC
TRBV11-2,14,few,TRBJ1-1,.,CASSPRQPNTEAFF,TGTGCCAGCAGCCCGAGACAGCCGAACACTGAAGCTTTCTTT
TRBV5-8,14,.,TRBJ2-1,.,CASSLRSTFSEQFF,TGTGCCAGCAGCTTGAGGAGTACCTTCTCTGAGCAGTTCTTC
TRBV5-1,15,.,TRBJ2-7,TRBD1,CASSLAPDRGHEQYF,TGCGCCAGCAGCTTGGCCCCGGACAGGGGCCACGAGCAGTACTTC
TRBV6-1,14,.,TRBJ1-1,TRBD1,CASSEPGTGGRAFF,TGTGCCAGCAGCGAACCGGGGACAGGGGGTAGGGCTTTCTTT
TRBV11-2,15,.,TRBJ1-2,TRBD1,CASSLGGQGWYGYTF,TGTGCCAGCAGCTTAGGGGGACAGGGGTGGTATGGCTACACCTTC
TRBV9,16,once,TRBJ2-1,TRBD2,CASSVEGLAGRNEQFF,TGTGCCAGCAGCGTAGAGGGCCTAGCGGGAAGGAATGAGCAGTTCTTC
TRBV2,15,.,TRBJ2-1,.,CASSDLWRDYNEQFF,TGTGCCAGCAGTGATCTTTGGAGGGATTACAATGAGCAGTTCTTC
TRBV7-9,14,.,TRBJ1-2,.,CASSSSYTGYGYTF,TGTGCCAGCAGCTCCTCCTATACAGGGTATGGCTACACCTTC
TRBV7-8,14,.,TRBJ2-7,TRBD1,CASTRDRVSYEQYF,TGTGCCAGCACCCGGGACAGAGTCTCCTACGAGCAGTACTTC
TRBV7-2,14,.,TRBJ1-2,TRBD1,CASSEGTGKAGYTF,TGTGCCAGCAGCGAGGGGACAGGGAAAGCTGGCTACACCTTC
TRBV30,17,few,TRBJ1-3,TRBD1,CAWSGTPRQGAGNTIYF,TGTGCCTGGAGTGGAACCCCTCGACAGGGGGCGGGAAACACCATATATTTT
TRBV7-8,22,.,TRBJ2-1,TRBD2,CASSLDWEMGRLAGGSYNEQFF,TGTGCCAGCAGCTTAGATTGGGAGATGGGGAGGCTAGCGGGGGGGTCCTACAATGAGCAGTTCTTC
TRBV7-2,14,.,TRBJ1-2,TRBD1,CASIRKDRGHGYTF,TGTGCCAGCATTAGAAAGGACAGGGGGCATGGCTACACCTTC
TRBV28,13,.,TRBJ1-5,.,CASSTVVNQPQHF,TGTGCCAGCAGTACAGTCGTAAATCAGCCCCAGCATTTT
TRBV6-4,15,.,TRBJ2-1,TRBD2,CASSEASGAHNEQFF,TGTGCCAGCAGTGAGGCGAGCGGGGCCCACAATGAGCAGTTCTTC
TRBV6-4,13,once,TRBJ2-3,.,CAAGTGSTDTQYF,TGTGCCGCCGGGACGGGGAGCACAGATACGCAGTATTTT
TRBV5-4,15,.,TRBJ2-3,TRBD2,CASSRLAGSTDTQYF,TGTGCCAGCAGTCGACTAGCGGGGAGCACAGATACGCAGTATTTT
TRBV7-3,13,.,TRBJ1-1,TRBD1,CASSRQGNTEAFF,TGTGCCAGCAGCAGACAGGGGAACACTGAAGCTTTCTTT
TRBV5-6,14,few,TRBJ1-6,.,CASSFLRPNSPLHF,TGTGCCAGCAGCTTTCTTAGACCAAATTCACCCCTCCACTTT
TRBV28,12,.,TRBJ2-7,TRBD1,CASRDRGNEQYF,TGTGCCAGCCGGGACAGGGGAAACGAGCAGTACTTC
TRBV7-8,11,.,TRBJ2-2,.,CASSQRRELFF,TGTGCCAGCAGCCAGCGGAGGGAGCTGTTTTTT
TRBV5-4,13,once,TRBJ2-3,.,CASSLEGTDTQYF,TGTGCCAGCAGCTTGGAGGGCACAGATACGCAGTATTTT
TRBV7-2,14,.,TRBJ2-2,TRBD2,CARRAGGPTGELFF,TGTGCCCGTCGGGCGGGGGGGCCCACCGGGGAGCTGTTTTTT
TRBV13,14,.,TRBJ1-1,.,CASRTLGYYTEAFF,TGTGCCAGCAGGACTCTGGGGTATTACACTGAAGCTTTCTTT
TRBV5-5,15,.,TRBJ2-3,TRBD2,CASSYNPGGQYTQYF,TGTGCCAGCAGCTATAACCCGGGGGGGCAATATACGCAGTATTTT
TRBV14,16,.,TRBJ1-3,.,CASSATRGFAGNTIYF,TGTGCCAGCAGCGCCACGCGGGGGTTCGCTGGAAACACCATATATTTT